This T cell receptor (beta chain) derives from a study of blood T cell repertoires in COVID-19. Looking at the study overall: COVID-19 samples collected from the United States, Italy and Spain covered acute and convalescent phases. T cells, B-cell-depleted T cells, or PBMCs supplied cDNA or gDNA.

Profiling relied on immunoSEQ multiplex PCR, and the TCRdb table lists in-frame clones only, not all of them. The profile covers roughly 140,000 clones, with approximately 82% appearing a single time and 6.5% to 9% taken by the ten largest. This receptor was identified in a woman between 50 and 59 years old in a cohort sampled during active or convalescent COVID-19. Sequenced: peripheral blood.

CDR3 sequence reads: CASTGTVGYGYTF. In DNA form, the CDR3 reads TGTGCCAGTACCGGGACAGTGGGCTATGGCTACACCTTC. The V call is TRBV19, the J call TRBJ1-2; TRBD1 agrees at 7 bases. The CDR3 runs 13 residues. Looked up from germline, CDR1 is LNHDA and CDR2 is SQIVND (reference sequence). V was pared by 7 bases and J by 4 bases, with 6 bases of the junction left unmatched.